The clone carrying this TCR beta chain came up many times. The antigen is undetermined. These data belong to a study of T cells in Graves' hyperthyroidism and ophthalmopathy. Study-wide results and caveats: Peripheral blood also featured most of the thyroid clonotypes expanded above 0.001. Model predictions of ophthalmopathy came a median 6.5 months before onset.

Newly diagnosed hyperthyroidism, duration under 2 months, in patients aged 18 to 65. Amplification targeted TCR beta CDR3 regions from RNA transcripts. The study used the HTBI primer set for a first-round RT-PCR of the TCR CDR3. TCRdb re-analysed the multiplex PCR reads in MiXCR, keeping a single row per CDR3 protein. This sample has roughly 800,000 distinct CDR3 sequences, with roughly 40% found just once. This receptor was obtained from a young man with Graves' hyperthyroidism. The sequenced sample consisted of blood.

CDR3 in DNA: TGTGCCAGCATTCCAATGAACACTGAAGCTTTCTTT. This sequence encodes CASIPMNTEAFF. This chain joins TRBV6-6 and TRBJ1-1; no definite D call. The germline V gene has CDR1 MNHNY and CDR2 SVGAGI (reference sequence). The CDR3 consists of 12 residues. Trimming removed 7 bases from V and 0 bases from J, with 6 bases in between.